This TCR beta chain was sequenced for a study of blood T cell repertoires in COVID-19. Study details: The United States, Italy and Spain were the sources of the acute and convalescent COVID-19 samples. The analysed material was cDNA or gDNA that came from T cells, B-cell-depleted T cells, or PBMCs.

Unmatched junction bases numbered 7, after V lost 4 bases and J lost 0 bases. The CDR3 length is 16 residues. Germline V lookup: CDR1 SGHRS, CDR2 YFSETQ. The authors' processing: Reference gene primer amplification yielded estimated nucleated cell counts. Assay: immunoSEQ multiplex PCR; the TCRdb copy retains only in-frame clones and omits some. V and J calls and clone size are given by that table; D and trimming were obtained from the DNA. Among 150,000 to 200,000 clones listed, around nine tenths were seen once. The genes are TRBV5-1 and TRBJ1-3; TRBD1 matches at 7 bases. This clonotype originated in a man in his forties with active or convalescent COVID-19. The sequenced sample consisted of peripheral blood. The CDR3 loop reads CASSPGGILSGNTIYF. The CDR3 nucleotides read TGCGCCAGCAGCCCAGGGGGGATACTCTCTGGAAACACCATATATTTT.